Detailed here is one TCR beta chain. Controls were drawn from healthy donors and were matched for age and sex. The RNA, 0.5 to 1 ug, was put through reverse transcription using random hexamers. Amplification of the TCR beta CDR3 was carried out by immunoSEQ multiplex PCR, which spanned a total of 54 Vbeta and 13 Jbeta segments. MiXCR, run by TCRdb on the immunoSEQ multiplex PCR reads, gives a single entry per CDR3 protein. Counted here are 180,000 or so distinct CDR3 sequences, more than 90% occurring once; the ten biggest clones make up roughly 0.14%. This specimen belongs to a study of CD8 T cells in Susac syndrome. The sequencing sample was made of CD4+ T cells from PBMCs. The TCR comes from a human donor in good health.

This chain's CDR3 is CASSPQASSTDTQYF. For the CDR3, the DNA is TGTGCCAGCTCACCACAGGCTTCTAGCACAGATACGCAGTATTTT. The chain employs TRBV18 and TRBJ2-3; D gene unclear. Germline CDR1 reads KGHSH; CDR2 reads LQKENI. The CDR3 spans 15 residues. The V end lost 1 base, the J end lost 0 bases, and 8 bases lay between the germline ends.